Shown below are 11 T cell receptor beta chains from a single sample sequenced in a study of identical twins. TCRdb itself ran the 5' RACE reads through MiXCR, one entry per CDR3 protein. Altogether 350,000 to 600,000 distinct CDR3 sequences are present, more than 13% being singletons, with the ten largest covering about 0.52%. The data also belong to a second study, concerning yellow fever vaccine responses in identical twins.

Sequencing used CD4+ T cells sorted from blood. These receptors came from a woman aged 18 to 35 in good health.

This chain links TRBV5-4 with TRBJ1-2; the D gene is possibly TRBD1 (6 bases). This CDR3 region has 15 residues. V lost 0 bases to trimming and J lost 2 bases, with 11 bases between them. From germline, CDR1 is SGHNT and CDR2 YYREEE (reference sequence). As DNA, the CDR3 is TGTGCCAGCAGCTTGGGAGACAGGATAAACTATGGCTACACCTTC. This codes for CASSLGDRINYGYTF.

This clonotype was seen a handful of times. V and J are TRBV19 and TRBJ2-3; 7 nucleotides agree with TRBD1. Per germline, CDR1 LNHDA and CDR2 SQIVND (reference sequence). V gave up 7 bases and J gave up 5 bases; unmatched junction bases: 12. The CDR3 has 15 residues. The CDR3 spells CASTRSGTEGDTQYF. The CDR3 DNA reads TGTGCCAGTACCCGCTCCGGGACAGAAGGAGATACGCAGTATTTT.

This clonotype was seen many times. The rearrangement links TRBV20-1 to TRBJ2-1, with 15 bases aligning to TRBD2. The CDR3 consists of 15 residues. V lost 5 bases, J lost 10 bases, and 9 bases stayed unmatched. Germline CDR1 reads DFQATT; CDR2 reads SNEGSKA (reference sequence). Written as DNA, the CDR3 is TGCAGTGCTTACCTCCCGGGGACTAGCGGGGGGGAGCAGTTCTTC. Encoded protein: CSAYLPGTSGGEQFF.

The sample holds a few counts of this clonotype. This chain links TRBV30 with TRBJ1-2; D not resolved. The CDR3 contains 14 residues. With 7 bases removed from V and 3 bases from J, the gap between germline ends came to 18 bases. CDR1 is GTSNPN, CDR2 SVGIG, per germline (reference sequence). The CDR3 DNA is TGTGCCTCGAAACATTCTATCCCCTACTATGGCTACACCTTC. Its translation is CASKHSIPYYGYTF.

J is TRBJ2-1 and V is TRBV29-1; 13 bases are a match to TRBD2. Germline V gene lookup returns CDR1 SQVTM and CDR2 ANQGSEA. The CDR3 has 15 amino acids. The J segment lost 10 bases and the V segment lost 5 bases, leaving 11 bases of the junction unmatched. The CDR3 coding sequence is TGCAGCGTTAGACTAGCGGGAGGAACAATGATCGAGCAGTTCTTC. This translates into CSVRLAGGTMIEQFF.

This clonotype was observed a handful of times. V gene TRBV28 combines with J gene TRBJ1-1; D gene ambiguous. The CDR3 loop spans 11 amino acids. CDR1 is MDHEN, CDR2 SYDVKM, per germline. Trimming took 5 bases from V and 6 from J, leaving 7 bases between them. The CDR3 nucleotides are TGTGCCAGCAGTATAGGCCCTGAAGCTTTCTTT. The encoded protein is CASSIGPEAFF.

This clonotype was found many times. V is TRBV7-2 and J is TRBJ2-3; 7 positions agree with TRBD1. This CDR3 has 15 residues. Germline CDR1 and CDR2: SGHTA and FQGNSA. V was clipped by 4 bases and J by 1 base; unmatched bases: 5. The CDR3 spells CASSSRQGGTDTQYF. The CDR3 nucleotides read TGTGCCAGCAGCTCCCGACAGGGCGGCACAGATACGCAGTATTTT.

Only a few counts were recorded for this clonotype. The chain employs TRBV2 and TRBJ2-1; D gene ambiguous. This CDR3 is 13 amino acids long. The germline gives CDR1 SNHLY, CDR2 FYNNEI. V lost 6 bases to trimming and J lost 2 bases, with 8 bases between them. Here the CDR3 reads CASSNEAYNEQFF. In nucleotides, the CDR3 is TGTGCCAGCAGCAACGAGGCCTACAATGAGCAGTTCTTC.

This clonotype appeared many times. The V call is TRBV29-1, the J call TRBJ2-7; no clear D gene. The CDR3 runs 12 residues. Germline values: CDR1 SQVTM, CDR2 ANQGSEA. Trimming cost V 6 bases and J 4 bases, with 13 bases left between them. The CDR3 nucleotides are TGCAGCGTGGCGCTGGTAGGGTACGAGCAGTACTTC. Translation gives CSVALVGYEQYF.

Only a few counts were recorded for this clonotype. The genes are TRBV20-1 and TRBJ2-3, with D uncertain. Trimming shortened V by 5 bases and J by 0 bases, and 9 bases separated the two germline ends. This CDR3 is built from 13 residues. The V gene's germline CDR1 is DFQATT and CDR2 SNEGSKA (reference sequence). CDR3 bases: TGCAGTGCTCCGACCGGAAGCACAGATACGCAGTATTTT. Translated: CSAPTGSTDTQYF.

The chain joins TRBV25-1 to TRBJ2-3; TRBD1 matches 7 bases. Trimming removed 10 bases from V and 4 bases from J; junction bases left unmatched: 8. Germline V gives CDR1 MGHDK, CDR2 SYGVNS. The CDR3 covers 13 residues. This CDR3 is CATTGVGADTQYF. For the CDR3, the DNA is TGTGCCACCACAGGGGTAGGTGCAGATACGCAGTATTTT.